The 10 T cell receptor beta chains reported below all come from one sample, sequenced in a study of shared clonotypes between healthy human individuals. Libraries were prepared by immunoSEQ multiplex PCR; TCRdb keeps only in-frame clonotypes and omits some of them. Here the sample spans about 2.3 million clones, just over 90% being singletons. Sequenced material: naive CD4+ T cells from PBMCs. Subset defined: CD45RA+ positively selected. These receptors originate from a man between 18 and 35 years old in good health. Some clones in this sample may be carry-over from other donors' samples.

Points on this clone: In the same sample, other DNA sequences code for this CDR3. The chain is built from TRBV10-3 and TRBJ2-7; D is undetermined. The length of the CDR3 is 13 residues. Germline CDR1 and CDR2: ENHRY and SYGVKD. V lost 4 bases to trimming and J lost 4 bases, with 11 bases between them. In DNA form, the CDR3 reads TGTGCCATCAGTGGGTCTGGGCTATACGAGCAGTACTTC. Protein sequence: CAISGSGLYEQYF.

Only one count was recorded for this clone. The identical CDR3 is also encoded by other nucleotide sequences in the sample. This chain connects TRBV6-5 to TRBJ2-3, with 9 bases that match TRBD2. CDR3 length: 16 amino acids. V lost 2 bases and J lost 4; bases outside the gene matches: 7. From germline, CDR1 is MNHEY and CDR2 SVGAGI. CDR3 protein: CASSYLRLAGPDTQYF. CDR3 in DNA: TGTGCCAGCAGTTACCTCAGGCTAGCGGGACCAGATACGCAGTATTTT.

This rearrangement joins TRBV6-5 to TRBJ2-5; no definite D call. The CDR3 covers 13 residues. The V and J ends lost 6 bases and 5 bases respectively, with 13 bases between them. The V gene's germline CDR1 is MNHEY and CDR2 SVGAGI. CDR3 coding DNA: TGTGCCAGCAGCCGCCACGGAGACGAGACCCAGTACTTC. This codes for CASSRHGDETQYF.

This clone was seen only a few times. CDR3 loop: CASSSAGGLNEKLFF. CDR3 bases: TGTGCCAGCAGCTCAGCAGGGGGACTTAATGAAAAACTGTTTTTT. This chain uses TRBV11-2 with TRBJ1-4; 7 bases line up with TRBD1. CDR1 and CDR2 from the germline V gene are SGHAT and FQNNGV. The CDR3 consists of 15 residues. With V trimmed by 4 bases and J by 4 bases, 6 bases remained unmatched.

The rearrangement joins TRBV5-1 to TRBJ1-1, with D uncertain. This CDR3 spans 14 amino acids. V shed 1 base and J shed 0 bases, with 7 bases lying between them. The germline V gene has CDR1 SGHRS and CDR2 YFSETQ. CDR3 region: CASSLRVLNTEAFF. CDR3 nucleotides: TGCGCCAGCAGCTTGAGGGTACTGAACACTGAAGCTTTCTTT.

The chain employs TRBV11-2 and TRBJ2-3, with a tentative D call TRBD1 (7 bases). The ends were cut back, 3 bases at V and 10 bases at J, with 11 bases in the middle. CDR1 and CDR2 from the germline V gene are SGHAT and FQNNGV. This CDR3 contains 12 residues. In nucleotides, the CDR3 is TGTGCCAGCAGCTTTTCAGGGGGGCCGCAGTATTTT. The encoded protein is CASSFSGGPQYF.

J is TRBJ2-3 and V is TRBV6-4; TRBD2 aligns across 10 bases. The junction had 10 bases not matched to a gene; V was cut back by 0 bases and J by 4 bases. The CDR3 is 18 residues long. Germline lookup yields CDR1 MRHNA and CDR2 SNTAGT. The CDR3 bases are TGTGCCAGCAGTGACTCAAGCGGGAGGGCCCTTCAGCCAGATACGCAGTATTTT. Amino acid sequence: CASSDSSGRALQPDTQYF.

The CDR3 loop is CASSLAGSVNTEAFF. DNA for the CDR3: TGCGCCAGCAGCTTAGCAGGGTCGGTGAACACTGAAGCTTTCTTT. The chain employs TRBV5-1 and TRBJ1-1, with D possibly being TRBD1 (5 bases). Per the germline V gene, CDR1 is SGHRS and CDR2 is YFSETQ. Trimming left V 2 bases short and J 0 bases short, with 11 bases between. CDR3 length: 15 amino acids. The full variable domain, completed using reference TRBV5-1 and TRBJ1-1, is KAGVTQTPRYLIKTRGQQVTLSCSPISGHRSVSWYQQTPGQGLQFLFEYFSETQRNKGNFPGRFSGRQFSNSRSEMNVSTLELGDSALYLCASSLAGSVNTEAFFGQGTRLTVV.

The chain carries TRBV30 and TRBJ2-3, with TRBD1 identical over 9 bases. This CDR3 is built from 14 residues. CDR1 GTSNPN and CDR2 SVGIG come from the germline V gene (reference sequence). The V segment lost 8 bases and the J segment 9 bases; nucleotides outside the gene matches: 15. The CDR3 loop is CAEQIEGQGGTQYF. The CDR3 DNA follows: TGTGCCGAACAGATCGAGGGACAGGGAGGGACGCAGTATTTT. Full variable domain (outside the CDR3, taken from reference TRBV30 and TRBJ2-3): SQTIHQWPATLVQPVGSPLSLECTVEGTSNPNLYWYRQAAGRGLQLLFYSVGIGQISSEVPQNLSASRPQDRQFILSSKKLLLSDSGFYLCAEQIEGQGGTQYFGPGTRLTVL.

The chain carries TRBV5-1 and TRBJ2-5; no clear D gene. The V gene lost 0 bases and the J gene lost 5 bases, with 11 bases spanning the gap. The CDR3 totals 14 residues. Germline CDR1 and CDR2: SGHRS and YFSETQ. The DNA of the CDR3 is TGCGCCAGCAGCTTGGGCCTAGTGGACGAGACCCAGTACTTC. Its translation: CASSLGLVDETQYF.